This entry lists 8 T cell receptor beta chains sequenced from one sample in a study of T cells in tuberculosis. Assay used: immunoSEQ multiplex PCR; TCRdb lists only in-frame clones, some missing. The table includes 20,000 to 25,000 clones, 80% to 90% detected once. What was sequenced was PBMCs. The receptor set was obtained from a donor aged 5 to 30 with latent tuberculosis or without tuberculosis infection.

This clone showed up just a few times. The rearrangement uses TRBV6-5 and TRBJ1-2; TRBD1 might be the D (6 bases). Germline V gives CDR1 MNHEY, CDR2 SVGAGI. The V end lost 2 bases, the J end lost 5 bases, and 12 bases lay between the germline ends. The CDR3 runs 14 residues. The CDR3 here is CASSYGGAYYGYTF. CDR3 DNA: TGTGCCAGCAGTTACGGGGGGGCGTATTATGGCTACACCTTC.

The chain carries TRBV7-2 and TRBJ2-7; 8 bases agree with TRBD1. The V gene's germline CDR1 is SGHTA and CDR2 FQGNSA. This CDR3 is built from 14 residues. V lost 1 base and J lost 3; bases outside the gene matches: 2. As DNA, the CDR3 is TGTGCCAGCAGCTTAGTAGGACAGGGCTACGAGCAGTACTTC. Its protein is CASSLVGQGYEQYF.

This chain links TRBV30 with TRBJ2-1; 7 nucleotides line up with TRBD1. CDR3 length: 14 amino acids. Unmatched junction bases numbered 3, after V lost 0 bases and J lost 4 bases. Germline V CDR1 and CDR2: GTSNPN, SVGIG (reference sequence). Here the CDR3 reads CAWSVRTGYNEQFF. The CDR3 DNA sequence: TGTGCCTGGAGTGTGCGGACAGGTTACAATGAGCAGTTCTTC.

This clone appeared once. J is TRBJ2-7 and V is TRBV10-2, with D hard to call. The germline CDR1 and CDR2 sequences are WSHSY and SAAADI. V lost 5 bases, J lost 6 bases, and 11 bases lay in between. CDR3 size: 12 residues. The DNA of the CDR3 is TGCGCCAGCAGTTCCAATGGGCGCGAGCAGTACTTC. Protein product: CASSSNGREQYF.

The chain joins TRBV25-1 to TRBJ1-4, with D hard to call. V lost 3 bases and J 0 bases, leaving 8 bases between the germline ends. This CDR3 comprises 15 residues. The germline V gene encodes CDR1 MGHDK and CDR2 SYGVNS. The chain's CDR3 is CASSDARATNEKLFF. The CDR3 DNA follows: TGTGCCAGCAGTGATGCCCGAGCAACTAATGAAAAACTGTTTTTT.

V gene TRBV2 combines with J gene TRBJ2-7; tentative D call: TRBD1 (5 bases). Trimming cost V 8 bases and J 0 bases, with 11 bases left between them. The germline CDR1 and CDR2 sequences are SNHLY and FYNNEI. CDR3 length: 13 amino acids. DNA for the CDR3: TGTGCCAGCGGGGCGACAAACTCCTACGAGCAGTACTTC. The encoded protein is CASGATNSYEQYF.

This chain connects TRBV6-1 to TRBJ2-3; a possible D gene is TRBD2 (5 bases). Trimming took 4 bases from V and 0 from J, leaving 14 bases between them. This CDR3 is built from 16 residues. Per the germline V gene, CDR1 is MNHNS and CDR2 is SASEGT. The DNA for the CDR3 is TGTGCCAGCAGTGGCGGACGGGAACTTAGCACAGATACGCAGTATTTT. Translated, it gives CASSGGRELSTDTQYF.

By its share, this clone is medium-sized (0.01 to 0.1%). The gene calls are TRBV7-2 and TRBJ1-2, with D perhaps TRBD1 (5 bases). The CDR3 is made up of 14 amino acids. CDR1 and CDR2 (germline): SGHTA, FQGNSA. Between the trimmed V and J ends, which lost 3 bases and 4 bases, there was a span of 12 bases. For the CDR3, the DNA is TGTGCCAGCAGCTTTGTCCAGGGCGTCTATGGCTACACCTTC. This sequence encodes CASSFVQGVYGYTF.